The rows below give T cell receptor beta chains drawn from one sample of a study of cytomegalovirus exposure and HLA in healthy donors. Sequencing was performed with immunoSEQ multiplex PCR; in TCRdb, only in-frame clones are kept and a portion is missing. The sample holds fewer than 200,000 clones, 81% seen once. The sample consisted of PBMCs. The receptors stem from a man in his forties or fifties in good health and CMV-seropositive. Both conserved end residues are part of each CDR3. Fields, in order: J gene, clone size, D gene, V gene, CDR3 DNA, CDR3 protein. A D gene is named only where the DNA matches it firmly. Rows give clone size only sometimes, using once, few, many, or a class for an expanded clone.

TRBJ2-3 once TRBD2 TRBV7-3 TGTGCCAGCAGCCCCCGACTAGCGGGCACAGATACGCAGTATTTT CASSPRLAGTDTQYF
TRBJ2-7 . TRBD2 TRBV18 TGTGCCAGCTCACCACCGGGGAGCGGGAAAGTCAACGAGCAGTACTTC CASSPPGSGKVNEQYF
TRBJ2-7 . TRBD2 TRBV10-2 TGCGCCAGCAGCGGACTAGCGGGGGGCTACGAGCAGTACTTC CASSGLAGGYEQYF
TRBJ2-7 . TRBD2 TRBV5-1 TGCGCCAGCAGCTCCGGGACTAGCGGGCGTGGCTCCTACGAGCAGTACTTC CASSSGTSGRGSYEQYF
TRBJ2-2 once TRBD1 TRBV19 TGTGCCGACAATTCGCGACAGGGCCCCACCGGGGAGCTGTTTTTT CADNSRQGPTGELFF
TRBJ1-2 . . TRBV7-9 TGTGCCAGCAGCTCCAGGGTAATCGGCTACACCTTC CASSSRVIGYTF
TRBJ1-2 . TRBD1 TRBV10-3 TGTGCCATCAGTGCGACAGGGGTCTATGGCTACACCTTC CAISATGVYGYTF
TRBJ1-4 . TRBD1 TRBV19 TGTGCCAGTACTAGGGACAGGGGAGAAAAACTGTTTTTT CASTRDRGEKLFF
TRBJ2-3 . . TRBV4-1 TGCGCCAGCAGCCAAGATCTTGGAGGGAGCACAGATACGCAGTATTTT CASSQDLGGSTDTQYF
TRBJ2-3 . TRBD2 TRBV28 TGTGCCAGCTACCGAGCGGGAGTTAGGACAGATACGCAGTATTTT CASYRAGVRTDTQYF
TRBJ2-7 . TRBD1 TRBV19 TGTGCCAGTAGTTATATTCCGGGACAGGGCCAGAAGCAGTACTTC CASSYIPGQGQKQYF
TRBJ2-3 . TRBD2 TRBV5-6 TGTGCCAGCAGACGAGCGGGGGGCCAAGGCACAGATACGCAGTATTTT CASRRAGGQGTDTQYF
TRBJ1-1 . TRBD1 TRBV14 TGTGCCAGCAGCCAAGCAGTGGGACAGGGGAACACTGAAGCTTTCTTT CASSQAVGQGNTEAFF
TRBJ2-7 . . TRBV2 TGTGCCAGCAGTGACATCTCCTACGAGCAGTACTTC CASSDISYEQYF
TRBJ1-2 . . TRBV5-6 TGTGCCAGCAGCTTGGGGAGCGGCTACACCTTC CASSLGSGYTF
TRBJ2-5 . . TRBV28 TGTGCCATCACTAGGACAGTTGGGGCGAGGGAGACCCAGTACTTC CAITRTVGARETQYF
TRBJ2-1 . . TRBV11-3 TGTGCCAGCAGCTTCCCAGGGGGGAATGAGCAGTTCTTC CASSFPGGNEQFF
TRBJ2-3 . . TRBV27 TGTGCCAGCAGTTTATGGGGTAGCGGAGATACGCAGTATTTT CASSLWGSGDTQYF
TRBJ2-7 . . TRBV5-4 TGTGCCAGCAGCCTCGGACAGAAACGATCCTACGAGCAGTACTTC CASSLGQKRSYEQYF
TRBJ2-1 . TRBD1 TRBV11-2 TGTGCCAGCAGCTTAGTTTCCAGGGGGAATGAGCAGTTCTTC CASSLVSRGNEQFF
TRBJ2-2 . . TRBV28 TGTGCCAGCAGTTCGGGGAGGACAACCACCGGGGAGCTGTTTTTT CASSSGRTTTGELFF
TRBJ2-1 . TRBD2 TRBV5-1 TGCGCCAGCAGCTTGTCCGGACTAGCGGGAGGGCATAGTGAGCAGTTCTTC CASSLSGLAGGHSEQFF
TRBJ1-1 few . TRBV7-3 TGTGCCAGCAGCAGAACACCGAACACTGAAGCTTTCTTT CASSRTPNTEAFF
TRBJ1-1 few . TRBV6-5 TGTGCCAGCAGTTCTCACAGACTAAACACTGAAGCTTTCTTT CASSSHRLNTEAFF
TRBJ2-7 . . TRBV19 TGTGCCAGTAGTATAAGTCCAGGCTCCTACGAGCAGTACTTC CASSISPGSYEQYF
TRBJ1-1 . . TRBV6-6 TGTGCCAGCAGTCACCCGGGGACTGAAGCTTTCTTT CASSHPGTEAFF
TRBJ1-2 . . TRBV5-5 TGTGCCAGCAGCCCGGAAGGCCGGAGGGTCTATGGCTACACCTTC CASSPEGRRVYGYTF
TRBJ1-4 . . TRBV28 TGTGCCAGCAGTCTCCGGGTGTTGGCGGAAAAACTGTTTTTT CASSLRVLAEKLFF
TRBJ2-7 . TRBD2 TRBV7-6 TGTGCCAGCAGCCTCCGGGGGGGACCCTCCTACGAGCAGTACTTC CASSLRGGPSYEQYF
TRBJ1-5 . . TRBV5-1 TGCGCCAGCAGCGTGGACAGCCTGTATCAGCCCCAGCATTTT CASSVDSLYQPQHF
TRBJ2-5 . . TRBV27 TGTGCCAGCAGCCTCGGACTCGACACCGGGATACAAGAGACCCAGTACTTC CASSLGLDTGIQETQYF
TRBJ2-5 . TRBD2 TRBV12-5 TGTGCTAGCGGACTAGAAGAGACCCAGTACTTC CASGLEETQYF
TRBJ2-3 . . TRBV7-9 TGTGCCAGCAGCTTAGTTGTCGGACACCGAGCGGGAGATACGCAGTATTTT CASSLVVGHRAGDTQYF
TRBJ2-2 few TRBD2 TRBV30 TGTGCCTGGAATAGCGGGAGTACCGACACCGGGGAGCTGTTTTTT CAWNSGSTDTGELFF
TRBJ2-3 once . TRBV9 TGTGCCAGCAGCGTAGCGGCAGGGTATACAGATACGCAGTATTTT CASSVAAGYTDTQYF
TRBJ2-7 . TRBD2 TRBV18 TGTGCCAGCTCACCACCTGGGGATTTGCGGGAGGGTCTACACGAGCAGTACTTC CASSPPGDLREGLHEQYF
TRBJ1-5 . TRBD1 TRBV27 TGTGCCAGCAGTTTATCGGAAATATCCCCGGACAGGGTCGGACCTAATCAGCCCCAGCATTTT CASSLSEISPDRVGPNQPQHF
TRBJ1-2 . TRBD1 TRBV6-1 TGTGCCAGCAGTGAAGGCCCGGACAGGGGGCGCTTCCATGGCTACACCTTC CASSEGPDRGRFHGYTF
TRBJ2-5 . TRBD1 TRBV29-1 TGCAGCGTGAAAAGGGGGACAGCTCAAGAGACCCAGTACTTC CSVKRGTAQETQYF
TRBJ1-4 . . TRBV21-1 TGTGCCAGCGAAGGGGGCGTTTATAGGGAAAAACTGTTTTTT CASEGGVYREKLFF
TRBJ2-7 . TRBD2 TRBV11-2 TGTGCCAGCAGCTTAAGGCCAAGCGGGGGGCGTGCCTACGAGCAGTACTTC CASSLRPSGGRAYEQYF